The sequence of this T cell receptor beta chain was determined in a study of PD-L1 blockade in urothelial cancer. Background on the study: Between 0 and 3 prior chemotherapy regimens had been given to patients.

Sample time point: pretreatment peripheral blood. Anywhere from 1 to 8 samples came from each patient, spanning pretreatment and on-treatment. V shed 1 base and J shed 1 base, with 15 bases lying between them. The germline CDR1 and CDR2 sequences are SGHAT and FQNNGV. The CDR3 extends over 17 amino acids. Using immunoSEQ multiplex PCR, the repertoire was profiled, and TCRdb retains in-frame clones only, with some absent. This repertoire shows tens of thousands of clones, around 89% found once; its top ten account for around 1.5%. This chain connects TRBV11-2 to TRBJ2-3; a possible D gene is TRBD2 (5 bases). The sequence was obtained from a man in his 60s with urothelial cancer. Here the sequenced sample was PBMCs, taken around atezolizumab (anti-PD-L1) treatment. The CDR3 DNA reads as TGTGCCAGCAGCTTAGGCCGACGGTTCGGGGGCACAGATACGCAGTATTTT. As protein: CASSLGRRFGGTDTQYF.